This is a list of T cell receptor beta chains from one sample in a study of beta chain features in type 1 diabetes. Only in-frame clones appear in the TCRdb table, and some are missing; sequencing was by immunoSEQ multiplex PCR. The data contain over 200,000 clones, about 11% of them seen just once; the ten biggest clones take up about 0.018%. Sequenced material: naive CD4+ T cells from blood. These receptors came from a young man with type 1 diabetes. Both conserved end residues are part of each CDR3. The D gene is left open where the match is weak. Not all rows give a size; the values are once, few, many and, for expanded clones, a class.

abundance,v_gene,j_gene,d_gene,CDR3nt,CDR3aa
few,TRBV7-2,TRBJ1-5,-,TGTGCCAGCAGCTTCTCCCTTAGCAATCAGCCCCAGCATTTT,CASSFSLSNQPQHF
few,TRBV27,TRBJ1-4,TRBD1,TGTGCCAGCAGTTTATCGGGCAGGGGGCCAACTAATGAAAAACTGTTTTTT,CASSLSGRGPTNEKLFF
few,TRBV27,TRBJ2-7,TRBD1,TGTGCCAGCAGCAAGGGACAGGAGAGCTCCTACGAGCAGTACTTC,CASSKGQESSYEQYF
-,TRBV6-5,TRBJ2-2,-,TGTGCCAGCACCACTGCAGGGACCGGGGAGCTGTTTTTT,CASTTAGTGELFF
-,TRBV19,TRBJ1-1,-,TGTGCCAGTACTACCCTCCAGGGAATGAACACTGAAGCTTTCTTT,CASTTLQGMNTEAFF
-,TRBV5-1,TRBJ2-3,TRBD1,TGCGCCAGCAGCCCGGGACAGGGGGGTGCAGATACGCAGTATTTT,CASSPGQGGADTQYF
-,TRBV30,TRBJ2-1,TRBD2,TGTGCCTGGAGTGGGACTAGCGGGGGCATTCTCCGGTTCTTC,CAWSGTSGGILRFF
few,TRBV2,TRBJ2-6,-,TGTGCCAGCATCCTCTCTGGGGCCAACGTCCTGACTTTC,CASILSGANVLTF
few,TRBV28,TRBJ1-1,TRBD1,TGTGCCAGCAGATCAGGGGGCTTGGGAGCTTTCTTT,CASRSGGLGAFF
-,TRBV12-5,TRBJ2-5,TRBD2,TGTGCTAGTGCCAAGACTAGCGGGGGGGTTGAGACCCAGTACTTC,CASAKTSGGVETQYF
few,TRBV6-1,TRBJ1-2,-,TGTGCCAGCAGTGCCCCTGGCGGGGCTGGCTACACCTTC,CASSAPGGAGYTF
-,TRBV19,TRBJ1-2,-,TGTGCCAGTAGTGGGGCCCGAAGTACGGATCGCCGGGGCTACACCTTC,CASSGARSTDRRGYTF
-,TRBV7-9,TRBJ2-7,TRBD1,TGTGCCAGCAGCTGGGGGACAGGGCCTTCCTACGAGCAGTACTTC,CASSWGTGPSYEQYF
-,TRBV18,TRBJ2-7,-,TGTGCCAGCTCACCCGCCAACGCTAAGACCTACGAGCAGTACTTC,CASSPANAKTYEQYF
few,TRBV5-1,TRBJ1-1,-,TGCGCCAGCAGCTTGGGAGTGAACACTGAAGCTTTCTTT,CASSLGVNTEAFF
-,TRBV28,TRBJ2-2,-,TGTGCCAGCAGCCGTGGGGCCGCGAACACCGGGGAGCTGTTTTTT,CASSRGAANTGELFF
-,TRBV9,TRBJ2-2,-,TGTGCCAGCAGCGGGGGACACTTGAACACCGGGGAGCTGTTTTTT,CASSGGHLNTGELFF
few,TRBV30,TRBJ1-2,-,TGTGCCTGGACCAAATCTCCAGATGCCTATGGCTACACCTTC,CAWTKSPDAYGYTF
few,TRBV14,TRBJ1-6,TRBD1,TGTGCCAGCAGCCCTCCAGGGGGTTCACCCCTCCACTTT,CASSPPGGSPLHF
few,TRBV7-2,TRBJ2-1,TRBD2,TGTGCCAGCAAGACTAGCGGGGTTGGTAGTGAGCAGTTCTTC,CASKTSGVGSEQFF
-,TRBV5-6,TRBJ2-3,TRBD2,TGTGCCAGCAGCTTGGAGCGGGATAGCACAGATACGCAGTATTTT,CASSLERDSTDTQYF